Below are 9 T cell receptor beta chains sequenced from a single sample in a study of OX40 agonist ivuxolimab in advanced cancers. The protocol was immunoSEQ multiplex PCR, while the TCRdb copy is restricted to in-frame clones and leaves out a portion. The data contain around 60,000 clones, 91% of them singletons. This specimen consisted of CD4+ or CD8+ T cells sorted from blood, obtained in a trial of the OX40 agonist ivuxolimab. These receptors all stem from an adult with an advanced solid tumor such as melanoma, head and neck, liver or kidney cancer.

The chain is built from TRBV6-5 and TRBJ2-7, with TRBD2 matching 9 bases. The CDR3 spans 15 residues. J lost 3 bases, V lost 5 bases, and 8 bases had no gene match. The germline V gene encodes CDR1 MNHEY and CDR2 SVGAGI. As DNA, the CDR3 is TGTGCCAGCAGTCTAAGTCCTAGCGGGATCTACGAGCAGTACTTC. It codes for CASSLSPSGIYEQYF.

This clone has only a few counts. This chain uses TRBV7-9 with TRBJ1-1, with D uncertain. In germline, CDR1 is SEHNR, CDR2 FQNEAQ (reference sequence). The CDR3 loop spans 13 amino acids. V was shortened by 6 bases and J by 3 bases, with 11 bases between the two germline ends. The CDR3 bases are TGTGCCAGCAGAATGGGCCGGGACACTGAAGCTTTCTTT. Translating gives CASRMGRDTEAFF.

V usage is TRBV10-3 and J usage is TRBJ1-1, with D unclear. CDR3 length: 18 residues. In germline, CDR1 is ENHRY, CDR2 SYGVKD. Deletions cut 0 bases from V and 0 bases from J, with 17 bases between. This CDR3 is CAISESAGISEMNTEAFF. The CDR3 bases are TGTGCCATCAGTGAGTCGGCTGGTATTTCCGAAATGAACACTGAAGCTTTCTTT.

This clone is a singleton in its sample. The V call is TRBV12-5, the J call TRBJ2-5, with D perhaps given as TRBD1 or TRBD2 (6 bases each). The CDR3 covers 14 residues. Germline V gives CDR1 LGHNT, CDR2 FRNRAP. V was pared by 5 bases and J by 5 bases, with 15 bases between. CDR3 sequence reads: CASGRGGTIETQYF. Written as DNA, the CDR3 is TGTGCTAGTGGTCGTGGGGGGACAATCGAGACCCAGTACTTC.

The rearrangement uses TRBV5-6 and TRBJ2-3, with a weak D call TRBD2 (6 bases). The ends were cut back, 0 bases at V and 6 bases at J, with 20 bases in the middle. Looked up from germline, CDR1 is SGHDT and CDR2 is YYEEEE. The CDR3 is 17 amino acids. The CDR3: CASSLATSGLTGDTQYF. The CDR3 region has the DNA TGTGCCAGCAGCTTGGCTACCAGCGGGCTAACCGGGGATACGCAGTATTTT.

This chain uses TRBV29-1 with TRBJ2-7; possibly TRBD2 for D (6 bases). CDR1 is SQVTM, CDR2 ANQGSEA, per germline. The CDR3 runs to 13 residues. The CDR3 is CNLRRDFRYEQYF. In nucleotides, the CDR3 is TGCAACCTGAGGAGGGATTTTAGGTACGAGCAGTACTTC.

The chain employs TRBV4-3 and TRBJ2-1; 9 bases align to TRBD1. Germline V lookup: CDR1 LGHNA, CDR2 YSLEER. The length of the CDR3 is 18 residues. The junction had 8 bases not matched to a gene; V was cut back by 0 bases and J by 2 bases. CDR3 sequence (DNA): TGCGCCAGCAGCCAAGATGACGACGGGACAGGGCCCTACAATGAGCAGTTCTTC. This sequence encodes CASSQDDDGTGPYNEQFF.

DNA for the CDR3: TGTGCCAGCAGCACCACAGGGGTTGGGAATCAGCCCCAGCATTTT. As protein: CASSTTGVGNQPQHF. The rearrangement links TRBV7-9 to TRBJ1-5; 7 positions match TRBD1. The V gene's germline CDR1 is SEHNR and CDR2 FQNEAQ (reference sequence). Trimming took 5 bases from V and 4 from J; bases not matched to a gene: 8. This CDR3 has 15 residues.

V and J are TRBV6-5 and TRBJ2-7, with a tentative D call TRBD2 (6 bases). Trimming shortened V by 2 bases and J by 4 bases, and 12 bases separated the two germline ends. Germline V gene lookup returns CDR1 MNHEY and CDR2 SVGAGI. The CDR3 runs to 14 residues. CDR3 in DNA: TGTGCCAGCAGTTACGGGGCAGGGAGGTACGAGCAGTACTTC. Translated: CASSYGAGRYEQYF.